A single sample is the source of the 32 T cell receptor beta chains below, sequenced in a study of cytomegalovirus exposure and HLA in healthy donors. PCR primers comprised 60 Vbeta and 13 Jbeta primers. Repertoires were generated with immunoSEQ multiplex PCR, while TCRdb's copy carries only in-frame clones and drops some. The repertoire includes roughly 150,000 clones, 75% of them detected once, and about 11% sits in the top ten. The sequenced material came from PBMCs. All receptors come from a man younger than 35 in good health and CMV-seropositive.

The CDR3 DNA is TGTGCCAGTAGTATAGGGCAGGGCACTGAAGCTTTCTTT. Translating it yields CASSIGQGTEAFF. The rearrangement links TRBV19 to TRBJ1-1; D is possibly TRBD1 (5 bases). Trimming stripped 1 base from V and 4 bases from J, with 7 bases between. Germline values: CDR1 LNHDA, CDR2 SQIVND (reference sequence). This CDR3 comprises 13 residues.

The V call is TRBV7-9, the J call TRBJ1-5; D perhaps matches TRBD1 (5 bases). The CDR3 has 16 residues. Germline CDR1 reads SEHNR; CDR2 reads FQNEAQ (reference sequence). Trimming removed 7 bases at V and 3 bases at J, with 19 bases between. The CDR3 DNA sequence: TGTGCCAGCATGAAATCAGTTCTCAGGGACAATCAGCCCCAGCATTTT. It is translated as CASMKSVLRDNQPQHF.

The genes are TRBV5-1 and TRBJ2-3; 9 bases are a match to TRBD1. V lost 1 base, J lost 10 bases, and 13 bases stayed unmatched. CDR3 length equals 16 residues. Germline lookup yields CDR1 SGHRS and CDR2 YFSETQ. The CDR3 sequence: CASSLTPGQGGTPQYF. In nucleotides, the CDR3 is TGCGCCAGCAGCTTGACCCCGGGACAGGGAGGGACCCCGCAGTATTTT. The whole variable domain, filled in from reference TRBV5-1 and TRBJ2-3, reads KAGVTQTPRYLIKTRGQQVTLSCSPISGHRSVSWYQQTPGQGLQFLFEYFSETQRNKGNFPGRFSGRQFSNSRSEMNVSTLELGDSALYLCASSLTPGQGGTPQYFGPGTRLTVL.

CDR3 DNA sequence: TGCGCCAGCAGCCAAGCTCCGTATAGCAATCAGCCCCAGCATTTT. This translates into CASSQAPYSNQPQHF. The chain couples TRBV4-1 to TRBJ1-5; D uncertain. The CDR3 totals 15 residues. V dropped 1 base and J dropped 0 bases, with 7 bases sitting between them. Germline V gene data show CDR1 as MGHRA and CDR2 as YSYEKL.

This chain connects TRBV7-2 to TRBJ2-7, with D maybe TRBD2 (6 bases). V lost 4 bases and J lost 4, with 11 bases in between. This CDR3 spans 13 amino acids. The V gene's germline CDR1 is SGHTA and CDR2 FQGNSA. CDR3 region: CASSSRRGYEQYF. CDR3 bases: TGTGCCAGCAGCTCCAGGCGGGGATACGAGCAGTACTTC.

The CDR3 DNA is TGTGCCAGTAGTCCAGAGGGACAGGGTGGGCGTCAGCCCCAGCATTTT. Translated: CASSPEGQGGRQPQHF. The rearrangement links TRBV19 to TRBJ1-5, with 9 bases that match TRBD1. V was pared by 5 bases and J by 6 bases, with 11 bases of the junction left unmatched. Germline-derived CDR1 and CDR2 are LNHDA and SQIVND (reference sequence). The CDR3 is 16 amino acids.

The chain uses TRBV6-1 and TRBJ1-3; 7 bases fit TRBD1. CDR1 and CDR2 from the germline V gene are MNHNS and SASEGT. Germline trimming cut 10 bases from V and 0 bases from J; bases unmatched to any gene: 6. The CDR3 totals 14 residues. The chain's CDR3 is CAIQQGRSGNTIYF. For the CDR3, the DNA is TGTGCCATCCAACAGGGGCGCTCTGGAAACACCATATATTTT.

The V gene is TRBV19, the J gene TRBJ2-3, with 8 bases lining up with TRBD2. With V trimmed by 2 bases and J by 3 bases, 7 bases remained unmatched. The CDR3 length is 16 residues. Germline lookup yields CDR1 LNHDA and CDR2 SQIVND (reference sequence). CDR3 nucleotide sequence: TGTGCCAGTAGTATACCGCGTAGCGGGAAGACAGATACGCAGTATTTT. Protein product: CASSIPRSGKTDTQYF.

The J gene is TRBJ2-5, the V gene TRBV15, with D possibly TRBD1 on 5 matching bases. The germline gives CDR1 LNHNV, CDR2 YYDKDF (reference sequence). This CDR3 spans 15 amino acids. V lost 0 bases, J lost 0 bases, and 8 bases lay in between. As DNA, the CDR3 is TGTGCCACCAGCAGAGATGGGGCCTACCAAGAGACCCAGTACTTC. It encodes CATSRDGAYQETQYF.

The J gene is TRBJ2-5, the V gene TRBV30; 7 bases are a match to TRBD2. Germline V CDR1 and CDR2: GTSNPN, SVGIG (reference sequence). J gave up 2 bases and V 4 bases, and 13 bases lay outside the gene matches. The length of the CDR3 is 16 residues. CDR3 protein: CAWMRKAGLLQETQYF. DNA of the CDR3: TGTGCCTGGATGAGGAAAGCGGGATTACTTCAAGAGACCCAGTACTTC. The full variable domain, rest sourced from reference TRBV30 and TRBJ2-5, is SQTIHQWPATLVQPVGSPLSLECTVEGTSNPNLYWYRQAAGRGLQLLFYSVGIGQISSEVPQNLSASRPQDRQFILSSKKLLLSDSGFYLCAWMRKAGLLQETQYFGPGTRLLVL.

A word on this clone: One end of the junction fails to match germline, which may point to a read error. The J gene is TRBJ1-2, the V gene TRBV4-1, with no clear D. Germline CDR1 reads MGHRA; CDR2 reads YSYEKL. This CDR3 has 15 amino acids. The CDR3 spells CASSQDDSRRYGYPF. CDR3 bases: TGCGCCAGCAGCCAAGATGACTCACGGAGGTATGGCTACCCCTTC.

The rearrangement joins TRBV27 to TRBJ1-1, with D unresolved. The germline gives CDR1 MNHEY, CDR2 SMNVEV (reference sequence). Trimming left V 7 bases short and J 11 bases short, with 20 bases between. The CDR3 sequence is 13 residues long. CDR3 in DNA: TGTGCCAGCACAGACTCCGACTCCTTGAGGGCTTTCTTT. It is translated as CASTDSDSLRAFF.

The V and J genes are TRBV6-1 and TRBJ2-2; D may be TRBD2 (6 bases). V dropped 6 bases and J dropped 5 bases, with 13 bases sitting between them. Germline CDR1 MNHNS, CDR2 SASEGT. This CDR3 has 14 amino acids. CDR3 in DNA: TGTGCCAGCAGCCGAGGGACTGTTACCGGGGAGCTGTTTTTT. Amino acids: CASSRGTVTGELFF.

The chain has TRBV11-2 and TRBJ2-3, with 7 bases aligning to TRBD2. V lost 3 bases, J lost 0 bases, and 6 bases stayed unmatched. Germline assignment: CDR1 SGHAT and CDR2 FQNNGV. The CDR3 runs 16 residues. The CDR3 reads CASSFTGGSSTDTQYF. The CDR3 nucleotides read TGTGCCAGCAGCTTTACGGGAGGTTCTAGCACAGATACGCAGTATTTT.

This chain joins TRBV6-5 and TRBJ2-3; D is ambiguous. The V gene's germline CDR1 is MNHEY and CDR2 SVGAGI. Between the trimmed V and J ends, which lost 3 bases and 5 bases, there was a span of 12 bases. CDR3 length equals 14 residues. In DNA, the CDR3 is TGTGCCAGCAGTTATAGGTCCGGCGGAGATACGCAGTATTTT. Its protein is CASSYRSGGDTQYF.

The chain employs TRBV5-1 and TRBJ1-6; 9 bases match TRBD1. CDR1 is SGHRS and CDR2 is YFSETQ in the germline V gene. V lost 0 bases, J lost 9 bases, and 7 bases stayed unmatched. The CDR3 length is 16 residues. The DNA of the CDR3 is TGCGCCAGCAGCTTGGGGGACAGGGCCCCTGTTTCACCCCTCCACTTT. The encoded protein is CASSLGDRAPVSPLHF.

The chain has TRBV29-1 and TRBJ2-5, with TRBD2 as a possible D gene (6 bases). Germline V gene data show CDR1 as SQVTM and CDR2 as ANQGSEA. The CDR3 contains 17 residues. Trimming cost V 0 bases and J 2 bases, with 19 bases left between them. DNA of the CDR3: TGCAGCGTTGAAGATACGTCGGAAAAGCGGGCACAAGAGACCCAGTACTTC. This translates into CSVEDTSEKRAQETQYF. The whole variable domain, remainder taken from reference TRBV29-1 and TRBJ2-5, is SAVISQKPSRDICQRGTSLTIQCQVDSQVTMMFWYRQQPGQSLTLIATANQGSEATYESGFVIDKFPISRPNLTFSTLTVSNMSPEDSSIYLCSVEDTSEKRAQETQYFGPGTRLLVL.

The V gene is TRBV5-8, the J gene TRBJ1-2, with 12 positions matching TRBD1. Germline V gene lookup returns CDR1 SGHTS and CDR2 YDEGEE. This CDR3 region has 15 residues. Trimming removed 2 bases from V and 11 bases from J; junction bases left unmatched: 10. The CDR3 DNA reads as TGTGCCAGCAGCTTCGACGGGACAGGGGGCTTCGGTTACACCTTC. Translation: CASSFDGTGGFGYTF.

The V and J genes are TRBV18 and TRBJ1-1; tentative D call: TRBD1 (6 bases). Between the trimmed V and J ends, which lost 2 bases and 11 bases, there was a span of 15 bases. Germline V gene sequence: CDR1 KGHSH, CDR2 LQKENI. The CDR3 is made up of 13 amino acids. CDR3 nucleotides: TGTGCCAGCTCACCAGGGACACGGGATTATGCTTTCTTT. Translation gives CASSPGTRDYAFF.

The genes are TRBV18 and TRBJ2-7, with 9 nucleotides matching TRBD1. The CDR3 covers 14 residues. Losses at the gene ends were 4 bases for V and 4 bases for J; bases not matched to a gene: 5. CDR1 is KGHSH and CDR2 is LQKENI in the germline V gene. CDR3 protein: CASSLNGQGYEQYF. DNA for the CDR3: TGTGCCAGCTCACTCAACGGACAGGGGTACGAGCAGTACTTC.

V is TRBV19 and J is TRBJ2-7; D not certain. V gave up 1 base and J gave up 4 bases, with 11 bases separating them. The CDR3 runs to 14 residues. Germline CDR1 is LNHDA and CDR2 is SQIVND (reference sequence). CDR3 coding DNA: TGTGCCAGTAGTATAGCACACCCCCCTTACGAGCAGTACTTC. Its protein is CASSIAHPPYEQYF.

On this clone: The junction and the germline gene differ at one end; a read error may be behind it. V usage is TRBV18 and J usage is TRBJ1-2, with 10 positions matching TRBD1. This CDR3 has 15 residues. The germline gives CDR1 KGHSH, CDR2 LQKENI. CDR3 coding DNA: TGTGCCAGCTCGAATGTCGGGACAGGGGTCTATGGCTACCCCTTC. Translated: CASSNVGTGVYGYPF.

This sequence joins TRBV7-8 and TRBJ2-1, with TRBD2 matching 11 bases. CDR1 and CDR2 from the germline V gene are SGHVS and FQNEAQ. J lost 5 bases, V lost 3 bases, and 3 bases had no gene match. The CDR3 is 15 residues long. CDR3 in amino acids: CASSFQTSGNNEQFF. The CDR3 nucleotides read TGTGCCAGCAGCTTTCAGACTAGCGGGAACAATGAGCAGTTCTTC.

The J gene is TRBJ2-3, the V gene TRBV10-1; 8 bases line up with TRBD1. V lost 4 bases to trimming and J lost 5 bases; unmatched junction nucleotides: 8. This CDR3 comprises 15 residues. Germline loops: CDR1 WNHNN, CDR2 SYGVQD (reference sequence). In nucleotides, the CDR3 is TGCGCCAGCAGTGGGGGGACAGGATGGGGAGATACGCAGTATTTT. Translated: CASSGGTGWGDTQYF.

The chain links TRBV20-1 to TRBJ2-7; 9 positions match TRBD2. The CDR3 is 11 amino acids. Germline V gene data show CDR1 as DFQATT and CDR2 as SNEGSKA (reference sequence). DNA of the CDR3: TGCAGGCTGACTAGCGGCTACGAGCAGTACTTC. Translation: CRLTSGYEQYF.

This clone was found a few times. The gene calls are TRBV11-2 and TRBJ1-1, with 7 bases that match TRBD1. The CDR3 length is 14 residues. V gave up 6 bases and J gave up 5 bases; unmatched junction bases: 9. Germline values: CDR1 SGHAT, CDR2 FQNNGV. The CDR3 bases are TGTGCCAGCAGTCATAGGAGGGGGCTTACTGAAGCTTTCTTT. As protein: CASSHRRGLTEAFF.

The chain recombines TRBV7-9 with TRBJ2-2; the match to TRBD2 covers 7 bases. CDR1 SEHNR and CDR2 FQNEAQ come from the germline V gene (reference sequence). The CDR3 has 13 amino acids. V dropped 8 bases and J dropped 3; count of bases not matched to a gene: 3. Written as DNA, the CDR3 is TGTGCCAGCGGGAGGGGAGACACCGGGGAGCTGTTTTTT. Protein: CASGRGDTGELFF.

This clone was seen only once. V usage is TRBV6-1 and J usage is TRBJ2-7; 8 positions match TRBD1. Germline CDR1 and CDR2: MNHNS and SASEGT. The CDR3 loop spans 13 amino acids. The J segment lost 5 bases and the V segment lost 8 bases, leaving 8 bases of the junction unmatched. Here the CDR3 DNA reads TGTGCCAGCTGTCAGGGGGCATTCGACGAGCAGTACTTC. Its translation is CASCQGAFDEQYF.

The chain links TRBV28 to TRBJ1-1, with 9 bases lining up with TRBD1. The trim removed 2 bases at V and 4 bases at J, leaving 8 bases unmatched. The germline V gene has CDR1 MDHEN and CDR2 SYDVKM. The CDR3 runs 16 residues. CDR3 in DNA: TGTGCCAGCAGTTTAGGTATCGGGACAGGGCCCACTGAAGCTTTCTTT. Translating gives CASSLGIGTGPTEAFF.

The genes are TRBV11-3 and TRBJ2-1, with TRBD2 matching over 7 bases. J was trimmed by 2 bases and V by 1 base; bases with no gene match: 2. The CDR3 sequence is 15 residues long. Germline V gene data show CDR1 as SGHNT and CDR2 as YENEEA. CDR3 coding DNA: TGTGCCAGCAGCTTAGGGGGAGGGACCTACAATGAGCAGTTCTTC. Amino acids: CASSLGGGTYNEQFF.

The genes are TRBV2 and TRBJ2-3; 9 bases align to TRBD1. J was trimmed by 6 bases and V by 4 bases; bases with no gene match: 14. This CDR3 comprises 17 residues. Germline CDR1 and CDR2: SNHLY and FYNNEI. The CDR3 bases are TGTGCCAGCAGTGCCACCGCGAAGACAGGGGGATTGGATACGCAGTATTTT. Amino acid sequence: CASSATAKTGGLDTQYF.

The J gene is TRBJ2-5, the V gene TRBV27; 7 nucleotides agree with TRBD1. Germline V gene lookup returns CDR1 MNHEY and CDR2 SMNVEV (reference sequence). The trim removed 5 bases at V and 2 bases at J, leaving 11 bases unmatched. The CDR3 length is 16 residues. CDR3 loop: CASSMGLPGQQETQYF. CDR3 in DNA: TGTGCCAGCAGTATGGGGTTACCGGGACAGCAAGAGACCCAGTACTTC.